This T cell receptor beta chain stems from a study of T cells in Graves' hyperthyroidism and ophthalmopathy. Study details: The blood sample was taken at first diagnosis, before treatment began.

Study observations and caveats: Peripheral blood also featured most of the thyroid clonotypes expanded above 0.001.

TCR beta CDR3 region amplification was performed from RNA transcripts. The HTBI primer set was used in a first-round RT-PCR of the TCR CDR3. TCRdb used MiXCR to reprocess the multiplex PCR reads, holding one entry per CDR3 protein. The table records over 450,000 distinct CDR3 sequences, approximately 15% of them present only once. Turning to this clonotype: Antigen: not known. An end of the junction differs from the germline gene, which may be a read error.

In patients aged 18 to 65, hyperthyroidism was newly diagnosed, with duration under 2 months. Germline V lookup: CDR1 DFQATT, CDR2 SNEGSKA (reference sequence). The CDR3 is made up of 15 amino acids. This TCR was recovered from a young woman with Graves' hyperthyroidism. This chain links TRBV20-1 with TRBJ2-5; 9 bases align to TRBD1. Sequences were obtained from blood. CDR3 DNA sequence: TGCAGTGCTAACCGGGACAGGGAATCTTGGGAGACCCAGCACTTC. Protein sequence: CSANRDRESWETQHF.